Sequencing of this TCR beta chain was carried out in a study of cytomegalovirus exposure and HLA in healthy donors. Whole-study results and caveats: Further analysis was carried out later, and it showed several of the most significant clusters appearing linked to common viral pathogens. Earlier analysis yielded a pattern in which most TCR beta V segments were productive about 90% or about 30% of the time. There were some public TCRs occurring in many donors, but most TCR sequences were rare.

Germline V lookup: CDR1 MNHEY, CDR2 SVGAGI. The CDR3 totals 14 residues. J lost 7 bases, V lost 5 bases, and 10 bases had no gene match. The PCR ran on 60 Vbeta and 13 Jbeta primers. The repertoire was sequenced with immunoSEQ multiplex PCR; TCRdb's copy has only in-frame clones and lacks some. This table has tens of thousands of clones, approximately 63% appearing once. Comment on this clone: Its specificity is unknown.

This receptor was identified in a woman aged 55-70 years in good health and CMV-seropositive. V is TRBV6-5 and J is TRBJ1-2, with 7 bases aligning to TRBD1. The sequenced sample consisted of PBMCs. The CDR3 reads CASSPDRVAFGYTF. DNA for the CDR3: TGTGCCAGCAGTCCCGACAGGGTTGCCTTTGGCTACACCTTC.